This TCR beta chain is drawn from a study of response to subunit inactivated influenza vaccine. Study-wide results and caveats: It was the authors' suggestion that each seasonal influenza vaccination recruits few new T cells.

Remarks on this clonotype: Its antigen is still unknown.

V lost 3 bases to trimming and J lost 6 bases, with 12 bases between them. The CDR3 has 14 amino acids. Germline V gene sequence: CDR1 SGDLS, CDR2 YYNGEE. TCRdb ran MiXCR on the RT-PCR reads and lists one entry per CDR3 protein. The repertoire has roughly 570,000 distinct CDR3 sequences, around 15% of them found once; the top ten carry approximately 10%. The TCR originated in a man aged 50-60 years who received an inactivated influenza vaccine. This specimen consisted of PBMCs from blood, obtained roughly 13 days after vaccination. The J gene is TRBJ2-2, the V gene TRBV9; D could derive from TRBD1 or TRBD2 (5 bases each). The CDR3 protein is CASSENRGAGELFF. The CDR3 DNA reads TGTGCCAGCAGCGAAAACAGAGGGGCCGGGGAGCTGTTTTTT.